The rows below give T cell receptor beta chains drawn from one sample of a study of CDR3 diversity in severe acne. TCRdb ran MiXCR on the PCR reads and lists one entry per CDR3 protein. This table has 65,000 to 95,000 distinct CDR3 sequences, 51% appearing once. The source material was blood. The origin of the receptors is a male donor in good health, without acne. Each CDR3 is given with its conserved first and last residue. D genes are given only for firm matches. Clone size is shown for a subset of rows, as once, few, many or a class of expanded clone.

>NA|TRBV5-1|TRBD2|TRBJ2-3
TGCGCCAGCAGCCCAGCAGGACTAGCGGGAGGGCGCGCGCAGTATTTT
CASSPAGLAGGRAQYF
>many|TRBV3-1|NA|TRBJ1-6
TGTGCCAGCAGCAAGGGGGGCTATCGGGATTCACCCCTCCACTTT
CASSKGGYRDSPLHF
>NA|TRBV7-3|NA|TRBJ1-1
TGTGCCAGCAGCTTACAGGAGTCGTCAGTTGCTGAAGCTTTCTTT
CASSLQESSVAEAFF
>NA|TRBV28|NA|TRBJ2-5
TGTGCCAGCAGTTTCTCCCCCCGGGGGAGGCAAGAGACCCAGTACTTC
CASSFSPRGRQETQYF
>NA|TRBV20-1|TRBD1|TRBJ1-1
TGCAGTGCTAGAGATTCAGGGACAGGGCTGAACACTGAAGCTTTCTTT
CSARDSGTGLNTEAFF
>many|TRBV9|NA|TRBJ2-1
TGTGCCAGCAGCGCTAATTCCTACAATGAGCAGTTCTTC
CASSANSYNEQFF
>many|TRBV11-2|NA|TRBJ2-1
TGTGCCAGCAGCCATCCGGCCTACTTGAACAATGAGCAGTTCTTC
CASSHPAYLNNEQFF
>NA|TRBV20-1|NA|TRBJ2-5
NA
CSATGAYNEQFFGPGIGETQYF
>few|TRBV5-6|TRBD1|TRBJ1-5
TGTGCCAGCAGCTTTGGGGACAGGCGAAGGGGGAGCAATCAGCCCCAGCATTTT
CASSFGDRRRGSNQPQHF
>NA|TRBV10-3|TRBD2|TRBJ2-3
TGTGCCATCAGTGGCGGGGGGGGTTGCACAGATACGCAGTATTTT
CAISGGGGCTDTQYF
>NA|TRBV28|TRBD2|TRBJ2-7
TGTGCCAGCCTTTCGGCGGGAGTTCTGCACGAGCAGTACTTC
CASLSAGVLHEQYF
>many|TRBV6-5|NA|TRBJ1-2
TGTGCCAGCAGTTCCACCCTCCGTGGCTATGGCTACACCTTC
CASSSTLRGYGYTF
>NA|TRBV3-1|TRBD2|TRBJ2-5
TGTGCCAGCAGCCGAGCGGGAGGGCTGGAGACCCAGTACTTC
CASSRAGGLETQYF
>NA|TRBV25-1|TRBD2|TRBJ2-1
TGTGCCAGCAGTGAAGAGGGAACAGCTAGGGCTAGCGGGAGGGTTCTAAACAATGAGCAGTTCTTC
CASSEEGTARASGRVLNNEQFF
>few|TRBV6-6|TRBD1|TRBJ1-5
TGTGCCAGCATCCTGGACAGGGGGGAAGGTCAGCCCCAGCATTTT
CASILDRGEGQPQHF
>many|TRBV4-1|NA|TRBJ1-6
TGCGCCAGCAGCCAAGATCATCTCAGGAGCTCCTATAATTCACCCCTCCACTTT
CASSQDHLRSSYNSPLHF
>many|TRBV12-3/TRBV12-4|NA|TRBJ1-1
TGTGCCAGCAGTTTAGGGGACAAGAACACTGAAGCTTTCTTT
CASSLGDKNTEAFF
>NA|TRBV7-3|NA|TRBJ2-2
TGTGCCAGCAGCTTATTGCAGTCCGGAACCGGGGAGCTGTTTTTT
CASSLLQSGTGELFF
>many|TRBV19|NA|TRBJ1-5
TGTGCCAGTAGTCCCGGGGGAGGGAATCTTCAGCCCCAGCATTTT
CASSPGGGNLQPQHF
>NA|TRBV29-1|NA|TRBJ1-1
TGCAGCGCGGTCCTCGGCAGACCAACTAATGAAGCTTTCTTT
CSAVLGRPTNEAFF
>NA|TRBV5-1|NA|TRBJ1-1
TGCGCCAGCAGCTTGGTTAGCGGGGGGACAGCTTTCTTT
CASSLVSGGTAFF
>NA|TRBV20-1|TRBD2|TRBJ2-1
TGCAGTACCATCGGGGAGACTAGCGGGGGGGCGGGTGAGCAGTTCTTC
CSTIGETSGGAGEQFF
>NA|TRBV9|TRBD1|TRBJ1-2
TGTGCCAGCAGTGCCGGGACAGGGGGCTTCTATAGCTATGGCTACACCTTC
CASSAGTGGFYSYGYTF
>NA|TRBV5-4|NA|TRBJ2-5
TGTGCCAGCAGCTTGCCGGGATACCAGGAGACCCAGTACTTC
CASSLPGYQETQYF
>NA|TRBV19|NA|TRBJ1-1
TGTGCCAGTAGTATTGCAGGGGAAGCTTTCTTT
CASSIAGEAFF
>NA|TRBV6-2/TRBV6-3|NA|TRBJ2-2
TGTGCCAGCAGTTACGACGGAGGGAACTACGCCACCGGGGAGCTGTTTTTT
CASSYDGGNYATGELFF
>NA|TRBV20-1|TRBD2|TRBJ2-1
TGCAGTACACTAGCGGGAGGGTACAATGAGCAGTTCTTC
CSTLAGGYNEQFF
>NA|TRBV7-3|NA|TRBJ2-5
TGTGCCAGCAGCTCGGCCCTACACGGGGGTGAAGAGACCCAGTACTTC
CASSSALHGGEETQYF
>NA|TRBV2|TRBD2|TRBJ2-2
TGTGCCAGCAGTGAGTGGACTAGCGGGAGTTCCGGGGAGCTGTTTTTT
CASSEWTSGSSGELFF
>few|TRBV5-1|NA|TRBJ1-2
TGCGCCAGCAGCTTGGATGGGGGAGGCTACACCTTC
CASSLDGGGYTF
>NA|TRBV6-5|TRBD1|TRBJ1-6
TGTGCCAGCCAAGAACAGGGGCGCGGGTCACCCCTCCACTTT
CASQEQGRGSPLHF